This T cell receptor (beta chain) was obtained from a study of control samples from healthy donors and cancer patients. Germline V CDR1 and CDR2: KGHDR, SFDVKD. The CDR3 sequence is 15 residues long. The V and J ends lost 6 bases and 6 bases respectively, with 16 bases between them. The method was immunoSEQ multiplex PCR; TCRdb's version includes in-frame clones alone and lacks a portion of them. Of more than 95,000 clones listed, more than 75% are singletons. This sequence was found in a middle-aged man in good health. The chain employs TRBV24-1 and TRBJ2-2; TRBD2 might be the D (7 bases). The sequencing input was blood. In DNA, the CDR3 is TGTGCCACCAGTACCGCGGGGGCCCGCGCCGGGGAGCTGTTTTTT. This gives the protein CATSTAGARAGELFF.